Below, 19 T cell receptor beta chains from the same sample are listed, as sequenced in a study of CD8 T cells in ankylosing spondylitis. TCRdb itself ran the 5' RACE reads through MiXCR, one entry per CDR3 protein. The table records about 360,000 distinct CDR3 sequences, under 15% of them present only once. The sample comprised blood, either unsorted or a sorted T cell fraction (not recorded which). The source is a male donor with ankylosing spondylitis or in good health (not recorded which).

In its sample, this clonotype was seen a few times. V gene TRBV3-1 combines with J gene TRBJ1-2; 10 bases map to TRBD1. J gave up 2 bases and V 0 bases, and 12 bases lay outside the gene matches. Germline values: CDR1 LGHDT, CDR2 YNNKEL (reference sequence). This CDR3 comprises 19 residues. The CDR3 loop is CASSQEHDRGLGTNYGYTF. The DNA of the CDR3 is TGTGCCAGCAGCCAAGAGCACGACAGGGGGCTGGGAACGAACTATGGCTACACCTTC.

The sample holds a few counts of this clonotype. The gene calls are TRBV11-2 and TRBJ2-7; 8 nucleotides line up with TRBD2. CDR3 length equals 14 residues. Germline trimming cut 3 bases from V and 4 bases from J; bases unmatched to any gene: 5. CDR1 is SGHAT, CDR2 FQNNGV, per germline. The CDR3 sequence: CASSFGLAAYEQYF. The CDR3 DNA reads as TGTGCCAGCAGCTTCGGACTAGCCGCTTACGAGCAGTACTTC.

This sequence joins TRBV6-2 or TRBV6-3 and TRBJ1-5; weak D call: TRBD1 (5 bases). The ends were cut back, 4 bases at V and 11 bases at J, with 15 bases in the middle. The length of the CDR3 is 13 residues. Germline-derived CDR1 and CDR2 are MNHEY and SVGEGT. CDR3 in DNA: TGTGCCAGCAGTTCGGGACGGGGAGCGACCCAGCATTTT. Translating it yields CASSSGRGATQHF.

This clonotype was seen a handful of times. This rearrangement joins TRBV29-1 to TRBJ2-1; TRBD1 matches 10 bases. CDR3 size: 12 residues. Germline values: CDR1 SQVTM, CDR2 ANQGSEA. Losses at the gene ends were 6 bases for V and 8 bases for J; bases not matched to a gene: 4. The CDR3 coding sequence is TGCAGCGTGGGACAGGGGCGCGATGAGCAGTTCTTC. Amino acids: CSVGQGRDEQFF.

The genes are TRBV12-3 or TRBV12-4 and TRBJ2-5, with D possibly matching TRBD2 (8 bases). Trimming pared 5 bases from V and 0 bases from J, leaving 25 bases between. This CDR3 comprises 19 residues. The CDR3 sequence: CASSLWAGGSGKYQETQYF. The CDR3 nucleotides are TGTGCCAGCAGTCTCTGGGCAGGGGGTAGCGGGAAGTACCAAGAGACCCAGTACTTC.

This clonotype was seen only a few times. The chain couples TRBV5-6 to TRBJ2-5; D ambiguous. Germline loops: CDR1 SGHDT, CDR2 YYEEEE. The ends were cut back, 2 bases at V and 5 bases at J, with 7 bases in the middle. The CDR3 consists of 12 residues. This CDR3 reads CASSFGLETQYF. CDR3 coding DNA: TGTGCCAGCAGCTTTGGATTGGAGACCCAGTACTTC.

This clonotype was seen only a few times. J is TRBJ2-1 and V is TRBV6-1; D may be TRBD1 (5 bases). Trimming cost V 6 bases and J 7 bases, with 22 bases left between them. The CDR3 contains 16 residues. Germline CDR1 is MNHNS and CDR2 is SASEGT. This CDR3 reads CASRIILGQDGNEQFF. The CDR3 nucleotides are TGTGCCAGCAGGATCATTTTGGGGCAGGATGGGAATGAGCAGTTCTTC.

The CDR3 here is CASSVTPGTGGLETQYF. The CDR3 region has the DNA TGTGCCAGCAGCGTCACACCCGGGACAGGGGGCTTGGAGACCCAGTACTTC. V and J are TRBV5-5 and TRBJ2-5, with 12 bases identical to TRBD1. The germline V gene has CDR1 SGHKS and CDR2 YYEKEE (reference sequence). The CDR3 has 17 amino acids. V was clipped by 4 bases and J by 5 bases; unmatched bases: 12.

In its sample, this clonotype was seen a few times. The rearrangement links TRBV12-3 or TRBV12-4 to TRBJ2-5; 7 bases align to TRBD2. The CDR3 consists of 15 residues. With 3 bases clipped from V and 5 bases from J, the junction kept 9 bases outside the gene matches. The CDR3 nucleotides read TGTGCCAGCAGTTTGAATAGGAGGGAGGGGGAGACCCAGTACTTC. Translating gives CASSLNRREGETQYF.

At least ten counts were recorded for this clonotype. CDR3 coding DNA: TGTGCCAGCAGTTTTAACAGGGGTGAGCAGTTCTTC. This codes for CASSFNRGEQFF. The gene calls are TRBV12-3 or TRBV12-4 and TRBJ2-1; TRBD1 aligns across 7 bases. The CDR3 consists of 12 residues. The V segment lost 3 bases and the J segment 9 bases; nucleotides outside the gene matches: 2.

This clonotype occurred a few times. The V call is TRBV12-3 or TRBV12-4, the J call TRBJ2-1; 12 nucleotides match TRBD2. Unmatched junction bases numbered 13, after V lost 1 base and J lost 12 bases. The CDR3 has 17 residues. In nucleotides, the CDR3 is TGTGCCAGCAGTTTAGTACTAGCGGGAGGCTCCGTGGGGGGGCAGTTCTTC. It yields the protein CASSLVLAGGSVGGQFF.

This clonotype has a handful of counts. The J gene is TRBJ2-5, the V gene TRBV4-2; either TRBD1 or TRBD2 may fit D (5 bases each). The V end was cut by 0 bases, the J end by 0 bases, with 14 bases between. This CDR3 is built from 17 residues. Germline assignment: CDR1 LGHNA and CDR2 YNFKEQ. The CDR3 coding sequence is TGTGCCAGCAGCCAAGATATGGGGGTCGGGTACCAAGAGACCCAGTACTTC. This encodes CASSQDMGVGYQETQYF.

This clonotype has just a few counts. The chain is built from TRBV9 and TRBJ2-5; D unresolved. The CDR3 is 12 amino acids. Trimming shortened V by 4 bases and J by 2 bases, and 6 bases separated the two germline ends. Looked up from germline, CDR1 is SGDLS and CDR2 is YYNGEE. The CDR3: CASSSHQETQYF. CDR3 nucleotides: TGTGCCAGCAGCAGCCATCAAGAGACCCAGTACTTC. The variable domain in full, with the rest retrieved from reference TRBV9 and TRBJ2-5, is DSGVTQTPKHLITATGQRVTLRCSPRSGDLSVYWYQQSLDQGLQFLIQYYNGEERAKGNILERFSAQQFPDLHSELNLSSLELGDSALYFCASSSHQETQYFGPGTRLLVL.

This clonotype was seen a handful of times. The chain joins TRBV12-3 or TRBV12-4 to TRBJ2-1, with D possibly matching TRBD2 (7 bases). The CDR3 is made up of 16 amino acids. Trimming removed 0 bases at V and 6 bases at J, with 15 bases between. CDR3 residues: CASSLARGRGGNEQFF. The DNA for the CDR3 is TGTGCCAGCAGTTTAGCGCGGGGGAGGGGGGGCAATGAGCAGTTCTTC.

The table lists this clonotype with many counts. The gene calls are TRBV5-1 and TRBJ1-1, with D maybe TRBD1 (5 bases). The CDR3 totals 14 residues. Per the germline V gene, CDR1 is SGHRS and CDR2 is YFSETQ. Between the trimmed V and J ends, which lost 4 bases and 4 bases, there was a span of 14 bases. CDR3 sequence: CASSPDGTRTEAFF. The CDR3 DNA is TGCGCCAGCAGCCCGGACGGGACGCGCACTGAAGCTTTCTTT.

The chain carries TRBV30 and TRBJ1-4; a weak D match, TRBD1 (5 bases). The CDR3 is 14 amino acids. CDR1 and CDR2 (germline): GTSNPN, SVGIG (reference sequence). The germline V and J ends were trimmed by 7 bases and 8 bases, with 20 bases remaining between them. DNA of the CDR3: TGTGCCTCCAACGGGGGGGTAGTACGAGAAAAACTGTTTTTT. This encodes CASNGGVVREKLFF.

Only a few counts were recorded for this clonotype. This chain joins TRBV2 and TRBJ2-2; no firm D call. The germline CDR1 and CDR2 sequences are SNHLY and FYNNEI. The CDR3 loop spans 12 amino acids. The V and J ends lost 1 base and 7 bases respectively, with 4 bases between them. The CDR3 nucleotides are TGTGCCAGCAGTGAAGACGGCGGGGAGCTGTTTTTT. This gives the protein CASSEDGGELFF.

The rearrangement uses TRBV20-1 and TRBJ1-2; no reliable D call. V lost 6 bases and J 2 bases, leaving 13 bases between the germline ends. This CDR3 is 13 amino acids long. Germline CDR1 DFQATT, CDR2 SNEGSKA (reference sequence). CDR3 loop: CSASGGRNYGYTF. In nucleotides, the CDR3 is TGCAGTGCCTCGGGAGGCAGAAACTATGGCTACACCTTC.

This clonotype has at least ten counts. The gene calls are TRBV7-2 and TRBJ1-2, with D unclear. The germline CDR1 and CDR2 sequences are SGHTA and FQGNSA. V was clipped by 5 bases and J by 8 bases, with 15 bases between them. The CDR3 loop spans 13 amino acids. CDR3 amino acids: CASSPGTEKGYTF. The CDR3, as DNA: TGTGCCAGCAGCCCAGGCACAGAGAAGGGCTACACCTTC.